The TCR beta chain under discussion was sequenced for a study of blood T cells in healthy people across ages. Study overall: With template switching, about one barcoded beta molecule was captured per two T cells.

CDR3 size: 14 residues. Germline CDR1 reads SEHNR; CDR2 reads FQNEAQ (reference sequence). The use of a sample-barcoded 5' primer and a J-beta primer mix characterized a second PCR of 7 to 11 cycles. Each CDR3 protein gets one entry after TCRdb re-called the 5' RACE reads with MiXCR. The sample includes 1.5 million to 2 million distinct CDR3 sequences, 28% of them seen just once. Note on this clonotype: Antigen unknown. The junction does not match germline at one end; this may be a read error.

Overall study findings and caveats: Both naive CD4+ cell counts and diversity were greater in long-lived donors than in aged donors.

This chain links TRBV7-9 with TRBJ1-2; D gene ambiguous. The origin of this receptor is a woman aged 25 to 39 in good health. Material for sequencing was blood. The CDR3 nucleotides are TGTGCCAGCGGCTTGAGGGAAATGGACTATGGCTACACCTTC. It specifies CASGLREMDYGYTF. The entire variable domain, with the rest obtained from reference TRBV7-9 and TRBJ1-2, is as follows: DTGVSQNPRHKITKRGQNVTFRCDPISEHNRLYWYRQTLGQGPEFLTYFQNEAQLEKSRLLSDRFSAERPKGSFSTLEIQRTEQGDSAMYLCASGLREMDYGYTFGSGTRLTVV.